This T cell receptor beta chain was obtained from a study of blood T cell repertoires in COVID-19. Study at large: Sample material is recorded as cDNA or gDNA derived from T cells, B-cell-depleted T cells, or PBMCs.

Clones were read by immunoSEQ multiplex PCR, and TCRdb kept only the in-frame ones, dropping some. The table records 160,000 or so clones, over 70% of them present only once. With 2 bases clipped from V and 0 bases from J, the junction kept 5 bases outside the gene matches. CDR1 SNHLY and CDR2 FYNNEI come from the germline V gene. The CDR3 has 16 residues. The sequenced material came from PBMCs or T cells enriched from blood (not recorded which). The chain recombines TRBV2 with TRBJ2-7; TRBD2 agrees at 9 bases. This receptor was obtained from a woman aged 40 to 50 with acute COVID-19. This chain's CDR3 is CASSEWREGLSYEQYF. DNA of the CDR3: TGTGCCAGCAGTGAATGGCGGGAGGGCCTCTCCTACGAGCAGTACTTC.